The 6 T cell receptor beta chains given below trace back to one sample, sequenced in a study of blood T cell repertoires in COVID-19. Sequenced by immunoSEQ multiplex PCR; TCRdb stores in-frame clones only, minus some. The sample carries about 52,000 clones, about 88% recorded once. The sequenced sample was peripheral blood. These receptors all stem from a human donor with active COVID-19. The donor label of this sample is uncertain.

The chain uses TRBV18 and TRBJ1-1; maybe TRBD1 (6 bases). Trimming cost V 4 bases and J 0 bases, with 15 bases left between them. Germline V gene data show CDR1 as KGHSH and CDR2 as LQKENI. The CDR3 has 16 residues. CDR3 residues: CASSQYRVEVNTEAFF. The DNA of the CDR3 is TGTGCCAGCTCACAGTACAGGGTCGAGGTGAACACTGAAGCTTTCTTT.

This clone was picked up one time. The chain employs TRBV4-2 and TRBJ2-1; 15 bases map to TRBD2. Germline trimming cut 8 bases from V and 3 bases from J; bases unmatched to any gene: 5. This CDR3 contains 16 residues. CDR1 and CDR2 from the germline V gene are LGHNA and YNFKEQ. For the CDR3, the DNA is TGTGCCAGCGGACTAGCGGGGGGGGGCGACTACAATGAGCAGTTCTTC. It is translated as CASGLAGGGDYNEQFF.

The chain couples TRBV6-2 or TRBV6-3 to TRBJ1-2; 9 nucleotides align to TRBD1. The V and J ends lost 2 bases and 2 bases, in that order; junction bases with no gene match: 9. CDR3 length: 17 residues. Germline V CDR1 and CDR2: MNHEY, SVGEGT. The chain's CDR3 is CASSYDSGTGRNYGYTF. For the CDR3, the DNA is TGTGCCAGCAGTTACGATTCCGGGACAGGGCGGAACTATGGCTACACCTTC.

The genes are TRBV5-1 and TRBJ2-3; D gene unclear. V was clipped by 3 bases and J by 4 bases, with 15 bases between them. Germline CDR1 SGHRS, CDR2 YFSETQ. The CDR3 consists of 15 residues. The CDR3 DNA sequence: TGCGCCAGCAGCTCCGCGGCGGTCGGTTCAGATACGCAGTATTTT. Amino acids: CASSSAAVGSDTQYF.

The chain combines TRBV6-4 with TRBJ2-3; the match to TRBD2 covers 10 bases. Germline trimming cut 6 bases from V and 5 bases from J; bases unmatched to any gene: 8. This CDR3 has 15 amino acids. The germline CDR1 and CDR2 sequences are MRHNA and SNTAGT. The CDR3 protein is CASSLSGGSGDTQYF. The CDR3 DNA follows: TGTGCCAGCAGCCTTAGCGGGGGGTCTGGAGATACGCAGTATTTT.

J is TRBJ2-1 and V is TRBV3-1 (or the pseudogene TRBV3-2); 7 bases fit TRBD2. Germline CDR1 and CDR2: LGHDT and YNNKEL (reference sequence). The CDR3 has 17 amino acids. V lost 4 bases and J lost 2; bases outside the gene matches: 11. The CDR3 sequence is CASSPRSGGGPYNEQFF. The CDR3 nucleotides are TGTGCCAGCAGCCCCCGGTCGGGCGGGGGACCCTACAATGAGCAGTTCTTC.